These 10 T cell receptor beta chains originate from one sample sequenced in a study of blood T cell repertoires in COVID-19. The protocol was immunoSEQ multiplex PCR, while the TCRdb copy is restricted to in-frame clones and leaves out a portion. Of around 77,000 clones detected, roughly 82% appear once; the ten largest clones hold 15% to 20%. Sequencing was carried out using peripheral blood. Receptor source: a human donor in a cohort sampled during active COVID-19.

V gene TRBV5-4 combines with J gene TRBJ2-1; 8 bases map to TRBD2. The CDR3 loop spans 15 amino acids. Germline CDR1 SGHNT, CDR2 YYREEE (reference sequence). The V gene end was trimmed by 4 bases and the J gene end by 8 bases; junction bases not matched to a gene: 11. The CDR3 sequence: CASSTNLFGGDEQFF. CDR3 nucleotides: TGTGCCAGCAGCACCAACCTGTTCGGGGGGGATGAGCAGTTCTTC.

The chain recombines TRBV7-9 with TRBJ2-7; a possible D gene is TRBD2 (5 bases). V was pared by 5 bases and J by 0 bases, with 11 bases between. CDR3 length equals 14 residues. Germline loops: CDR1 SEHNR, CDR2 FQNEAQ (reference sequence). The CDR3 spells CASSPRGDSYEQYF. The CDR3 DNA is TGTGCCAGCAGCCCACGGGGAGACTCCTACGAGCAGTACTTC.

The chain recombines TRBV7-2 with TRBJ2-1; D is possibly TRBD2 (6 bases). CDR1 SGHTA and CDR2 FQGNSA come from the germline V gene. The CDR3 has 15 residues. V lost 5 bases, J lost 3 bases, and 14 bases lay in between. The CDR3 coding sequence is TGTGCCAGCAGCCCAGGAGGAGGGTACTACAATGAGCAGTTCTTC. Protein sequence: CASSPGGGYYNEQFF.

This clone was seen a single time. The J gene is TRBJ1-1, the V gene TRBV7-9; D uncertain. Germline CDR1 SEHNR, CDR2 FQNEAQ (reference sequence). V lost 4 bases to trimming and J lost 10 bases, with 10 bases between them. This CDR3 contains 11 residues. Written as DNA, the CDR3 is TGTGCCAGCAGCTCCGCAGCTAGAGCTTTCTTT. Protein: CASSSAARAFF. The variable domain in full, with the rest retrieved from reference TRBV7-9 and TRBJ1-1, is DTGVSQNPRHKITKRGQNVTFRCDPISEHNRLYWYRQTLGQGPEFLTYFQNEAQLEKSRLLSDRFSAERPKGSFSTLEIQRTEQGDSAMYLCASSSAARAFFGQGTRLTVV.

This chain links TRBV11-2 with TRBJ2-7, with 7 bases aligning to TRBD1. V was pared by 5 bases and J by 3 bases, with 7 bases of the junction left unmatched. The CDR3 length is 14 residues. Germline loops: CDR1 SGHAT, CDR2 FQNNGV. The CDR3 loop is CASSPLAGGYEQYF. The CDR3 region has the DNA TGTGCCAGCAGCCCACTGGCAGGGGGCTACGAGCAGTACTTC.

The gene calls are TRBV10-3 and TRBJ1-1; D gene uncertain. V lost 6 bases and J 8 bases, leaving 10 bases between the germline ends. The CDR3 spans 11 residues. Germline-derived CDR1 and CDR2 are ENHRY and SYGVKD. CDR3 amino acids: CAISQSQEAFF. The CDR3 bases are TGTGCCATCAGCCAGTCCCAGGAAGCTTTCTTT.

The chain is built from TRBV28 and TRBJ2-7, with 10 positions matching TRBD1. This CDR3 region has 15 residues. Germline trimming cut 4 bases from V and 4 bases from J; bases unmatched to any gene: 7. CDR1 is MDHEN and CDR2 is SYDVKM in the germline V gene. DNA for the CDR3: TGTGCCAGCAGTTGGGGGACAGGGGTGATTTACGAGCAGTACTTC. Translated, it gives CASSWGTGVIYEQYF.

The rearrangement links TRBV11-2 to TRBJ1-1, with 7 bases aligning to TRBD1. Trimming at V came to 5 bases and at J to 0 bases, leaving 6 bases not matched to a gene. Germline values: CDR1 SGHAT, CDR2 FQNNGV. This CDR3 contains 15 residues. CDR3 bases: TGTGCCAGCAGCCAAGACAGGGTTATGAACACTGAAGCTTTCTTT. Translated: CASSQDRVMNTEAFF.

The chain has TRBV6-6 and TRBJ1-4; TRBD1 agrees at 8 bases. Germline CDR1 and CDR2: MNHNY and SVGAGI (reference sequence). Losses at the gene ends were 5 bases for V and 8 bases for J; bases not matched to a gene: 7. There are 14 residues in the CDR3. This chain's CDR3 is CASSRGQAEEKLFF. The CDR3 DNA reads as TGTGCCAGCAGTCGGGGACAGGCGGAGGAAAAACTGTTTTTT.

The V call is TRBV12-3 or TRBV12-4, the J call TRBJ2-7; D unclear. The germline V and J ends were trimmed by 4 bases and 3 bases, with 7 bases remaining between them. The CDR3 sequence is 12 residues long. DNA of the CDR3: TGTGCCAGCAGTTATAAGCTCTACGAGCAGTACTTC. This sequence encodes CASSYKLYEQYF.